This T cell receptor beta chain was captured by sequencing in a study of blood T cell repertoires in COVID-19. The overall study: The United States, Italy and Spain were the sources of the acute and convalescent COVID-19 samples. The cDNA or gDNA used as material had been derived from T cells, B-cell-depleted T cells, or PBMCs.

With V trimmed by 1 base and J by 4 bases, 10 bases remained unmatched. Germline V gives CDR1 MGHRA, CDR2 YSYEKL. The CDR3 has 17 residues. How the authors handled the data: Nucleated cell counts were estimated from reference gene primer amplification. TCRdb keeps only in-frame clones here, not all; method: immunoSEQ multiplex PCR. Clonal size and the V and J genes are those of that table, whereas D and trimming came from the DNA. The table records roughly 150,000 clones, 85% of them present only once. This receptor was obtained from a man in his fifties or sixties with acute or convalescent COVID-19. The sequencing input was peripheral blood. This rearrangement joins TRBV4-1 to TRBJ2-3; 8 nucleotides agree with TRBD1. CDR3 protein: CASSQVRGQGGADTQYF. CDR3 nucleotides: TGCGCCAGCAGCCAAGTACGAGGACAGGGCGGCGCAGATACGCAGTATTTT.